The clone carrying this T cell receptor beta chain has only a few counts. Its antigen is as yet unknown. Sequencing was performed with immunoSEQ multiplex PCR; in TCRdb, only in-frame clones are kept and a portion is missing. The sample comprises approximately 22,000 clones, over 70% of which are singletons, and about 26% rests with the top ten. The data were obtained in a study of cytotoxic CD8 clonotypes in ibrutinib-treated CLL. Study information: Response sampling took place at median about 12 months of treatment, range 6 to 36. Mean productive templates were about 260,000; mean productive rearrangements were about 89,000. Regarding the study as a whole: At baseline, clonality was higher than in age-matched healthy donors and correlated with CD8+ counts.

Deletions cut 8 bases from V and 4 bases from J, with 18 bases between. The CDR3 is made up of 15 amino acids. Germline V gene data show CDR1 as LGHNA and CDR2 as YNFKEQ. The sample here was PBMCs, taken before ibrutinib treatment. This TCR was sampled from a human donor with chronic lymphocytic leukemia. The gene calls are TRBV4-2 and TRBJ2-1, with D possibly TRBD2 on 5 matching bases. In DNA, the CDR3 is TGTGCCAGCCGACCCGGGATTCTCGAATACAATGAGCAGTTCTTC. This sequence encodes CASRPGILEYNEQFF.